This entry lists 2 T cell receptor beta chains sequenced from one sample in a study of monozygotic twins with cystic fibrosis. Profiling relied on immunoSEQ multiplex PCR, and the TCRdb table lists in-frame clones only, not all of them. The repertoire holds approximately 13,000 clones, with 85% to 95% as singletons. Sequencing used blood. Receptors originate from a girl aged 2-9 years with cystic fibrosis.

The chain carries TRBV30 and TRBJ1-5; the match to TRBD1 covers 8 bases. Germline V gene lookup returns CDR1 GTSNPN and CDR2 SVGIG (reference sequence). The CDR3 is 13 amino acids. The trim removed 0 bases at V and 7 bases at J, leaving 2 bases unmatched. The CDR3 DNA reads as TGTGCCTGGAGTGTACAGGGGGGACAGCCCCAGCATTTT. This codes for CAWSVQGGQPQHF.

J is TRBJ1-2 and V is TRBV13; D is possibly TRBD1 (6 bases). Trimming left V 1 base short and J 6 bases short, with 15 bases between. The germline V gene has CDR1 PRHDT and CDR2 FYEKMQ (reference sequence). The CDR3 contains 15 residues. The CDR3 DNA is TGTGCCAGCAGCTTAGCAGGGGCCCCCCGAGATGGCTACACCTTC. Amino acid sequence: CASSLAGAPRDGYTF.